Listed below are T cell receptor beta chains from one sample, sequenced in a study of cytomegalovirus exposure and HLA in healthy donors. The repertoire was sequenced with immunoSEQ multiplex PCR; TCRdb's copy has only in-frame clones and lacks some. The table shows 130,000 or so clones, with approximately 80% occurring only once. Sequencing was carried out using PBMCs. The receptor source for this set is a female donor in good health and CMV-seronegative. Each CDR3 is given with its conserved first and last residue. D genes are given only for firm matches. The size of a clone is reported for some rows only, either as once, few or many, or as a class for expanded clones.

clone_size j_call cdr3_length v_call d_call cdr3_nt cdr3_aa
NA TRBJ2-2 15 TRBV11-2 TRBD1 TGTGCCAGCAGCTTGGGGACAGGGACCACCGGGGAGCTGTTTTTT CASSLGTGTTGELFF
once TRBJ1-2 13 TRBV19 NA TGTGCCAGTAGTGGCACAGGCGAGTATGGCTACACCTTC CASSGTGEYGYTF
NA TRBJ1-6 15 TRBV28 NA TGTGCCAGCAGAACATCGGGGGATGGAAATTCACCCCTCCACTTT CASRTSGDGNSPLHF
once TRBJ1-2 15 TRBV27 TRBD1 TGTGCCAGCAGTTTAGGGACAGGGGGCCGAAATGGCTACACCTTC CASSLGTGGRNGYTF
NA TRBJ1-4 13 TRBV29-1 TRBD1 TGCAGCGTAACAAATACAGGGGATGAAAAACTGTTTTTT CSVTNTGDEKLFF
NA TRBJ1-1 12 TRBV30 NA TGTGCCTGCTTCCGGGGGGTTACTGAAGCTTTCTTT CACFRGVTEAFF
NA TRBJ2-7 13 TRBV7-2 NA TGTGCCAGCAGCTTAGGTTCCAGAGGCGAGCAGTACTTC CASSLGSRGEQYF
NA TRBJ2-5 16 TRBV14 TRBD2 TGTGCCAGCAGCCAACACCTAGCGGGAGCGAGAGAGACCCAGTACTTC CASSQHLAGARETQYF
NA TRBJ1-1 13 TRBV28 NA TGTGCCAGCGGCAGGGTTCGGAACACTGAAGCTTTCTTT CASGRVRNTEAFF
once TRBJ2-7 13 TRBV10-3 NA TGTGCCATCACCGCCAATGAGGCCTACGAGCAGTACTTC CAITANEAYEQYF
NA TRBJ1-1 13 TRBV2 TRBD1 TGTGCCAGCAGTCGGGGACAGTCCCCTGAAGCTTTCTTT CASSRGQSPEAFF
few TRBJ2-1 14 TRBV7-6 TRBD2 TGTGCCAGCAGCGTGTCCGGGACTAGCCTGGGGCAGTTCTTC CASSVSGTSLGQFF
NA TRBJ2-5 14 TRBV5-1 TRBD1 TGCGCCAGCAGCCCGGGACAGGTAAAAGAGACCCAGTACTTC CASSPGQVKETQYF
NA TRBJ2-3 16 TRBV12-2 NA TGTGCAAGTCGCTTAGAGCGAGTTATTAGCACAGATACGCAGTATTTT CASRLERVISTDTQYF
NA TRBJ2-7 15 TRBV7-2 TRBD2 TGTGCCAGCAGCCCGGGACTAGCGGACTCCTACGAGCAGTACTTC CASSPGLADSYEQYF
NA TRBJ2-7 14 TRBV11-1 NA TGTGCCAGCAGCCCCCACGGGGTCCTCGCCGAGCAGTACTTC CASSPHGVLAEQYF
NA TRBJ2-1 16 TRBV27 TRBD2 TGTGCCAGCAGTTTGCTGGGGACTAGACCCTACAATGAGCAGTTCTTC CASSLLGTRPYNEQFF
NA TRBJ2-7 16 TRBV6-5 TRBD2 TGTGCCAGCAGTTACTCGGGACTAGCGGACTCCTACGAGCAGTACTTC CASSYSGLADSYEQYF
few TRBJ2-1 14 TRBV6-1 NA TGTGCCAGCAGTGCGGTCCTTACTACCAATGAGCAGTTCTTC CASSAVLTTNEQFF
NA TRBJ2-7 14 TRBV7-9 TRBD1 TGTGCCAGCAGTAAGGGGGACAGGGGCTACGAGCAGTACTTC CASSKGDRGYEQYF
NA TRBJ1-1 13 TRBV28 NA TGTGCCAGCAACCCCGGGGGGAAGGGCTGGGCTTTCTTT CASNPGGKGWAFF
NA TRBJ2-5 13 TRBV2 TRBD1 TGTGCCAGCACCTCGACAGGGGGAGAGACCCAGTACTTC CASTSTGGETQYF
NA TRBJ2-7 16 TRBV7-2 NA TGCGCCAGCAGCTCCCTGCGTCACAGCTTCTCCTACGAGCAGTACTTC CASSSLRHSFSYEQYF
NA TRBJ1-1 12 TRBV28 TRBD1 TGTGCCAGCAGTTTAAAGGGGGCCGAAACTTTCTTT CASSLKGAETFF
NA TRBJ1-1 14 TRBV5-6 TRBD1 TGTGCCAGCAGCGCGGACAGGGGGAAAACTGAAGCTTTCTTT CASSADRGKTEAFF
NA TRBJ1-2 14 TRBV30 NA TGTGCCTGGAGTGTACGGGGGGGTGGGTATGGCTACACCTTC CAWSVRGGGYGYTF
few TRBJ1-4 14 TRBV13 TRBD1 TGTGCCAGCAGCTCCCCTAGGACAGGGGAAAAACTGTTTTTT CASSSPRTGEKLFF
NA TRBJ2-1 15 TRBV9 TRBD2 TGTGCCAGCAGCGTAAACGGGAGGTCCTACAATGAGCAGTTCTTC CASSVNGRSYNEQFF
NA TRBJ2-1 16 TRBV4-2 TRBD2 TGTGCCAGCAGCCAAGATGGACTAGCGGGAGCCAATGAGCAGTTCTTC CASSQDGLAGANEQFF
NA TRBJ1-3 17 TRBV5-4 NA TGTGCCAGCAGCTCCCAGGTCGCGGGACCCTCTGGAAACACCATATATTTT CASSSQVAGPSGNTIYF
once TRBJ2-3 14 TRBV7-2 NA TGTGCCAGCAGCTTAGTCTCCACTGGAGATACGCAGTATTTT CASSLVSTGDTQYF
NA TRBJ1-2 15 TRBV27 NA TGTGCCAGCAGGAGGACGGGGAGTTTTAGCTATGGCTACACCTTC CASRRTGSFSYGYTF
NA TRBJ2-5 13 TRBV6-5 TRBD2 TGTGCCAGCAGACTAGCGGGATCAGAGACCCAGTACTTC CASRLAGSETQYF
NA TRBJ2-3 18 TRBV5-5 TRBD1 TGTGCCAGCAGCTTGGAGGGGACAGGGGTACCAAGCACAGATACGCAGTATTTT CASSLEGTGVPSTDTQYF
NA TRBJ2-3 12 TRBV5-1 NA TGCGCCAGCAGCTTGCGGACAGATACGCAGTATTTT CASSLRTDTQYF
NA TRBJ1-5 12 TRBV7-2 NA TGTGCCAGCAGCCCAATGGGCAAGCCCCAGCATTTT CASSPMGKPQHF
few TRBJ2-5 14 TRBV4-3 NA TGCGCCAGCAGCCAAGATCGGAGAGGGGAGACCCAGTACTTC CASSQDRRGETQYF
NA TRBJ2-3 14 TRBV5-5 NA TGTGCCAGCAGCTACCTACAGGGAGCAGATACGCAGTATTTT CASSYLQGADTQYF
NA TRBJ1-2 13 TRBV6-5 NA TGTGCCAGCGGGTCGAGCACGGGGTATGGCTACACCTTC CASGSSTGYGYTF
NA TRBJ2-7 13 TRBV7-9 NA TGTGCCAGCAGCTTCCAGGGAGGATACGAGCAGTACTTC CASSFQGGYEQYF
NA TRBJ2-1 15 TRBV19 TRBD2 TGTGCCAGTAGTATGGGGGCTAGCGGGAACAATGAGCAGTTCTTC CASSMGASGNNEQFF
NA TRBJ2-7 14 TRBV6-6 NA TGTGCCAGCAGACTAAGGACGGGGGCCTACGAGCAGTACTTC CASRLRTGAYEQYF